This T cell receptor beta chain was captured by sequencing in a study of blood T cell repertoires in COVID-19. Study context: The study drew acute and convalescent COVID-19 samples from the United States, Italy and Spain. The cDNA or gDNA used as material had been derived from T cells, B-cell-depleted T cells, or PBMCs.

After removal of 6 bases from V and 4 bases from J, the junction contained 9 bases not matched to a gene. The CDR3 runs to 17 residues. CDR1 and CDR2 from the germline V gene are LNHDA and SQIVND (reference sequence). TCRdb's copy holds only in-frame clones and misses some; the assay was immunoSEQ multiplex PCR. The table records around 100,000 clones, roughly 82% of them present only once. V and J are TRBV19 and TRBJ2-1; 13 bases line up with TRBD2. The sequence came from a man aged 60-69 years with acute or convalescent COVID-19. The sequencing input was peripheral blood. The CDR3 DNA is TGTGCCAGTAGGGGACTAGCGGGAAGTCGGCCTTACAATGAGCAGTTCTTC. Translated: CASRGLAGSRPYNEQFF.